The entry that follows covers one T cell receptor (beta chain) sequence. The record originates from a study of cytomegalovirus exposure and HLA in healthy donors. Some clones are missing from TCRdb's copy, which holds only in-frame ones; the method was immunoSEQ multiplex PCR. The sample has fewer than 400,000 clones, 70% to 90% seen once. CDR1 is SSHAT and CDR2 is FNYEAQ in the germline V gene (reference sequence). Trimming took 5 bases from V and 7 from J; bases not matched to a gene: 10. There are 15 residues in the CDR3. The origin of this receptor is a man aged 25 to 40 in good health and CMV-seronegative. Sequencing used PBMCs. This chain uses TRBV7-7 with TRBJ2-2; 7 nucleotides align to TRBD2. The CDR3 DNA is TGTGCCAGCAGCCGCCGAGCGGGGACGGGCGGGGAGCTGTTTTTT. Amino acid sequence: CASSRRAGTGGELFF.